This T cell receptor beta chain emerged from a study of blood T cells in healthy people across ages (dated by TCRdb to between 2014 and 2016). As for the study more broadly: In model experiments, template switching captured roughly one uniquely barcoded TCR beta cDNA molecule for every two T cells. Using deep sequencing normalized with unique cDNA molecular identifiers, the study measured how TCR beta repertoire diversity changes with age. To avoid experimental bias, donors of different ages were spread randomly across the sequencing lanes. Four age groups were formed from the donors: young (average around 15 years), middle-aged (approximately 40), aged (approximately 60) and long-lived (less than 85). The study analyzed two additional independent replicas of 1 million unique cDNA reads from the same blood draw for two donors, one aged 18 to 30 and one aged 80 or older.

At least ten counts were recorded for this clonotype. Its antigen has not been determined. Base qualities were left out, and no much larger clone turns up one base away. Donors were 39 systemically healthy Caucasian individuals from Russia aged roughly 6 to 100 years. Each donor gave around 9.8 milliliters of peripheral blood, collected into EDTA-treated Vacutainer tubes. Ficoll-Paque density-gradient centrifugation was used to isolate PBMCs, with at least 6 million per sample. Trizol reagent was used to extract total RNA from PBMCs, with at least 5.5 micrograms per sample. For every donor, an aliquot of PBMCs went through flow cytometry to measure the percentages of naive CD45RAhigh/CD27high T cells. Libraries were built with 5' RACE. Sequencer: Illumina HiSeq 2500. A second roughly 7 to 11 cycle PCR used a sample-barcoded 5' primer and a J-beta primer mix. A template-switch 5' adaptor carrying 12 random nucleotides introduced a unique molecular identifier onto each TCR beta cDNA molecule. At least 2.5 million CDR3-containing paired-end reads were obtained from each sample. First-strand cDNA synthesis was performed from all RNA using the Mint cDNA synthesis kit, with priming by a TRBC-specific oligonucleotide. Following uracil-DNA glycosylase treatment, a first 18-cycle PCR with universal primers M1SS and BC2_uni_R was performed on all cDNA. The paper's data handling went like this. Each sample was normalized by randomly selecting 1 million high-quality reads, each carrying a distinct molecular identifier. Reads with shared molecular identifiers were discarded instead of being binned into consensus sequences. CDR3 identification, clonotype clustering and error correction used MiTCR with a Q25 quality threshold and the strictest error-elimination algorithm. A nonparametric unseen species model with Euler transformation was used to estimate a lower bound on total TCR beta diversity. Starting from the raw public reads, TCRdb applied fastp trimming at Q25, assembled clones with MiXCR and retained in-frame beta chains. Identical CDR3 proteins give one entry, which carries the most common genes and DNA. The V and J calls follow TCRdb's processing rather than the paper's. This sample lists over 1.5 million distinct CDR3 sequences; just under 50% were detected once. The biggest ten clones account for roughly 2.1% of the sample.

According to the germline V gene, CDR1 reads SGHTA and CDR2 reads FQGNSA. Cut back by 5 bases and 3 bases, the V and J ends lie 10 bases apart. From its cysteine to its phenylalanine, the CDR3 spans 13 amino acids. The CDR3 DNA has 39 bases and is translated from base 1. Results the study describes overall, beyond this receptor: Observed TCR beta diversity correlated strongly with the percentage of naive T cells measured by flow cytometry. Estimates of total diversity from one million sequenced T cells were regarded as lower bounds and underestimates. The CMV infection status of donors was not known, potentially confounding age-related changes in expanded clonotypes. Observed TCR beta diversity per million T cells fell roughly linearly with age, and a significant reduction was already apparent by age roughly 40. Compared with the aged group, the long-lived group had more naive CD4+ T cells, fewer expanded clones and increased TCR diversity, suggesting age selection. Conclusive comparison of naive and antigen-experienced compartments was prevented by the profiling of bulk unsorted PBMCs.

What was sequenced was blood. This receptor was taken from a woman between 40 and 55 years old in good health. This sequence uses TRBV7-2 and TRBJ2-5; TRBD2 is a possible D gene, resting on 5 matching bases. The bases read TGTGCCAGCAGCCTGGGGAGAAAAGAGACCCAGTACTTC. Its coded protein is CASSLGRKETQYF.